The present T cell receptor (beta chain) was sequenced within a study of CD8 T cells in ankylosing spondylitis. Study results and limitations: Ankylosing spondylitis blood appeared to carry a characteristic TCR beta motif of several highly homologous variants.

Quantitative molecular-barcoded 5'-RACE generated the TCR beta libraries. TCRdb independently ran MiXCR on the 5' RACE reads; one entry per CDR3 protein. The profile shows fewer than 250,000 distinct CDR3 sequences, around 17% of them singletons. Ten or more counts support this clonotype. Its specificity is unknown. With 4 bases removed from V and 7 bases from J, the gap between germline ends came to 10 bases. Germline-derived CDR1 and CDR2 are KGHDR and SFDVKD. The CDR3 consists of 12 residues. This TCR derives from a male donor with ankylosing spondylitis. Material: blood, either unsorted or a sorted T cell fraction (not recorded which). The V call is TRBV24-1, the J call TRBJ2-7; D not resolved. CDR3 sequence: CATSELWGEQYF. CDR3 nucleotide sequence: TGTGCCACCAGTGAATTGTGGGGTGAGCAGTACTTC.